The present T cell receptor (beta chain) was sequenced within a study of T cell responses to AZD1222 COVID-19 vaccine. Study details: Pooled samples include second doses given at about 4 or 12 weeks.

Turning to this clone: Its antigen is unknown.

General study points: Distributed over spike, vaccine-associated CD4 TCRs predominated at 160-218 and 743-854. Within unmutated variant regions lay the reported targets of nearly half of spike-specific TCRs.

Sequencing used immunoSEQ multiplex PCR; TCRdb keeps in-frame clones, though not all of them. The table lists about 150,000 clones, roughly 88% of them singletons. J lost 8 bases, V lost 3 bases, and 6 bases had no gene match. The CDR3 is 14 residues long. Germline CDR1 SGHRS, CDR2 YFSETQ. This sequence originates from an adult in good health. The chain recombines TRBV5-1 with TRBJ1-4, with 8 bases that match TRBD1. This specimen was peripheral blood, taken on day 0 of AZD1222 vaccination. The CDR3 loop is CASSSDRVGEKLFF. The CDR3 bases are TGCGCCAGCAGCTCGGACAGGGTGGGCGAAAAACTGTTTTTT.